What follows are 18 T cell receptor beta chains derived from one specimen sequenced in a study of beta chain features in type 1 diabetes. Points from the study as a whole: Patients with Type 1 diabetes showed moderately but significantly shorter TCRB CDR3s in all four CD4+ subsets.

No cognate antigen is known for these TCRs. Expressed TCRB transcripts got sequenced, as all isolated RNA was reverse transcribed. The data were produced by immunoSEQ multiplex PCR, yet TCRdb's version contains in-frame clones alone and is incomplete. The table has about 41,000 clones, about 68% seen once. Sequenced sample: Tregs from blood. These receptors originate from a man aged 25-40 years with type 1 diabetes. Some clones in this sample may be carry-over from other donors' samples.

This clone was seen a handful of times. The gene calls are TRBV4-1 and TRBJ1-5; tentatively, D is TRBD1 (5 bases). Trimming removed 0 bases at V and 7 bases at J, with 13 bases between. CDR1 MGHRA and CDR2 YSYEKL come from the germline V gene. The length of the CDR3 is 15 residues. This CDR3 is CASSQDGQGEQPQHF. The CDR3 DNA reads TGCGCCAGCAGCCAAGACGGCCAGGGTGAGCAGCCCCAGCATTTT.

This clone showed up just a few times. The chain joins TRBV28 to TRBJ2-3; 10 nucleotides line up with TRBD2. V was pared by 7 bases and J by 4 bases, with 8 bases of the junction left unmatched. In germline, CDR1 is MDHEN, CDR2 SYDVKM. The CDR3 is 15 residues long. CDR3 in amino acids: CASTQAGGLADTQYF. DNA of the CDR3: TGTGCCAGCACCCAAGCGGGGGGGCTGGCAGATACGCAGTATTTT.

The chain is built from TRBV6-5 and TRBJ1-1; 7 nucleotides line up with TRBD1. This CDR3 has 13 residues. Germline values: CDR1 MNHEY, CDR2 SVGAGI. J was trimmed by 7 bases and V by 2 bases; bases with no gene match: 4. CDR3 DNA: TGTGCCAGCAGTTACGACAGGGACGGTGAAGCTTTCTTT. Translating it yields CASSYDRDGEAFF.

The rearrangement uses TRBV5-1 and TRBJ2-7, with D unclear. The V gene lost 8 bases and the J gene lost 0 bases, with 15 bases spanning the gap. Germline V gene lookup returns CDR1 SGHRS and CDR2 YFSETQ. The CDR3 spans 14 residues. CDR3 protein: CARSLLPLSYEQYF. CDR3 nucleotides: TGCGCCAGGTCCTTACTGCCCCTCTCCTACGAGCAGTACTTC.

V gene TRBV29-1 combines with J gene TRBJ1-4; D call uncertain. The CDR3 totals 16 residues. V was clipped by 5 bases and J by 3 bases, with 19 bases between them. Germline V gene lookup returns CDR1 SQVTM and CDR2 ANQGSEA. The CDR3 DNA reads TGCAGCGTTAGCAGGCTGGAGAGGGTGGCTAATGAAAAACTGTTTTTT. Translating gives CSVSRLERVANEKLFF.

This clone is a singleton in its sample. This chain joins TRBV7-2 and TRBJ2-6; D is unresolved. V was clipped by 5 bases and J by 2 bases, with 4 bases between them. Germline assignment: CDR1 SGHTA and CDR2 FQGNSA. The CDR3 spans 13 residues. The CDR3 DNA reads TGTGCCAGCAGCCTCCCTGGGGCCAACGTCCTGACTTTC. Translating gives CASSLPGANVLTF. Full variable domain (missing parts from reference TRBV7-2 and TRBJ2-6): GAGVSQSPSNKVTEKGKDVELRCDPISGHTALYWYRQSLGQGLEFLIYFQGNSAPDKSGLPSDRFSAERTGGSVSTLTIQRTQQEDSAVYLCASSLPGANVLTFGAGSRLTVL.

V usage is TRBV7-6 and J usage is TRBJ2-5; 7 bases are a match to TRBD2. With V trimmed by 6 bases and J by 5 bases, 6 bases remained unmatched. The germline V gene has CDR1 SGHVS and CDR2 FNYEAQ. The CDR3 consists of 13 residues. CDR3 sequence (DNA): TGTGCCAGCAGGAGGACTAGTCTGGAGACCCAGTACTTC. Translated, it gives CASRRTSLETQYF.

J is TRBJ2-7 and V is TRBV5-1, with TRBD1 as a possible D gene (6 bases). The germline V and J ends were trimmed by 4 bases and 6 bases, with 17 bases remaining between them. The CDR3 is 14 amino acids. Germline V gene sequence: CDR1 SGHRS, CDR2 YFSETQ. CDR3 loop: CASSPALRGGEQYF. As DNA, the CDR3 is TGCGCCAGCAGCCCGGCCCTCAGGGGTGGCGAGCAGTACTTC.

Only a few counts were recorded for this clone. The J gene is TRBJ2-1, the V gene TRBV7-9; 8 bases are a match to TRBD1. There are 15 residues in the CDR3. CDR1 SEHNR and CDR2 FQNEAQ come from the germline V gene (reference sequence). The V and J ends lost 5 bases and 5 bases, in that order; junction bases with no gene match: 8. CDR3 DNA sequence: TGTGCCAGCAGCCCTCCAGGGGGACAGGACAATGAGCAGTTCTTC. Translation gives CASSPPGGQDNEQFF.

The chain has TRBV30 and TRBJ1-2, with D hard to call. Germline assignment: CDR1 GTSNPN and CDR2 SVGIG (reference sequence). The CDR3 is made up of 13 amino acids. Trimming removed 2 bases from V and 0 bases from J, with 7 bases in between. CDR3 amino acids: CAWSIGANYGYTF. In DNA form, the CDR3 reads TGTGCCTGGAGTATAGGAGCTAACTATGGCTACACCTTC.

In this sample, this clone turned up once. This chain connects TRBV11-2 to TRBJ1-3, with 8 bases matching TRBD1. Germline V gives CDR1 SGHAT, CDR2 FQNNGV. The CDR3 has 14 amino acids. V was pared by 4 bases and J by 6 bases, with 5 bases of the junction left unmatched. The CDR3 DNA sequence: TGTGCCAGCAGCTATGCACAGGGGGAAAACACCATATATTTT. It codes for CASSYAQGENTIYF.

This chain connects TRBV2 to TRBJ2-1, with D possibly TRBD1 on 6 matching bases. CDR1 is SNHLY, CDR2 FYNNEI, per germline. Deletions cut 1 base from V and 10 bases from J, with 11 bases between. CDR3 length: 13 residues. The DNA for the CDR3 is TGTGCCAGCAGTGAAGTCAAGAGGGGGGAGCAGTTCTTC. Residues: CASSEVKRGEQFF.

The genes are TRBV4-1 and TRBJ1-2, with TRBD1 matching 9 bases. The J segment lost 8 bases and the V segment lost 6 bases, leaving 7 bases of the junction unmatched. Germline assignment: CDR1 MGHRA and CDR2 YSYEKL. This CDR3 contains 13 residues. DNA for the CDR3: TGCGCCAGCAGACTACAGGGGGCGGACGGCTACACCTTC. Translated: CASRLQGADGYTF.

V and J are TRBV28 and TRBJ1-4; 7 bases map to TRBD1. The CDR3 sequence is 14 residues long. CDR1 MDHEN and CDR2 SYDVKM come from the germline V gene. V shed 2 bases and J 8 bases; nucleotides not matched to a gene: 5. The CDR3, as DNA: TGTGCCAGCAGTTTACCAGGGGGAGAGGAAAAACTGTTTTTT. It translates to CASSLPGGEEKLFF. Supplemented by reference TRBV28 and TRBJ1-4, the full variable domain reads DVKVTQSSRYLVKRTGEKVFLECVQDMDHENMFWYRQDPGLGLRLIYFSYDVKMKEKGDIPEGYSVSREKKERFSLILESASTNQTSMYLCASSLPGGEEKLFFGSGTQLSVL.

V usage is TRBV9 and J usage is TRBJ1-2; TRBD1 matches at 7 bases. The CDR3 runs to 13 residues. In germline, CDR1 is SGDLS, CDR2 YYNGEE. V lost 3 bases and J lost 4; bases outside the gene matches: 3. CDR3 residues: CASSAGTAYGYTF. The CDR3 region has the DNA TGTGCCAGCAGCGCCGGGACAGCCTATGGCTACACCTTC.

The J gene is TRBJ1-1, the V gene TRBV11-2; D might be TRBD1 (5 bases). The V end lost 5 bases, the J end lost 5 bases, and 15 bases lay between the germline ends. From germline, CDR1 is SGHAT and CDR2 FQNNGV. CDR3 size: 14 residues. CDR3 loop: CASSPGTTGTEAFF. In DNA form, the CDR3 reads TGTGCCAGCAGCCCAGGGACTACGGGGACTGAAGCTTTCTTT. Filled out from reference TRBV11-2 and TRBJ1-1, the complete variable domain reads EAGVAQSPRYKIIEKRQSVAFWCNPISGHATLYWYQQILGQGPKLLIQFQNNGVVDDSQLPKDRFSAERLKGVDSTLKIQPAKLEDSAVYLCASSPGTTGTEAFFGQGTRLTVV.

The genes are TRBV7-9 and TRBJ2-5; TRBD1 matches 7 bases. The J call is uncertain, as TRBJ2-7 better fits the DNA end. The germline CDR1 and CDR2 sequences are SEHNR and FQNEAQ (reference sequence). The CDR3 is made up of 14 amino acids. The CDR3 loop is CASSSGQVNYEQYF. The DNA for the CDR3 is TGTGCCAGCAGCTCCGGACAGGTGAACTACGAGCAGTACTTC.

The rearrangement uses TRBV19 and TRBJ2-2; TRBD2 matches 7 bases. This CDR3 spans 15 amino acids. J lost 3 bases, V lost 5 bases, and 6 bases had no gene match. Germline assignment: CDR1 LNHDA and CDR2 SQIVND (reference sequence). The CDR3 loop reads CASSGPGGHTGELFF. CDR3 bases: TGTGCCAGTAGTGGACCGGGGGGACACACCGGGGAGCTGTTTTTT.